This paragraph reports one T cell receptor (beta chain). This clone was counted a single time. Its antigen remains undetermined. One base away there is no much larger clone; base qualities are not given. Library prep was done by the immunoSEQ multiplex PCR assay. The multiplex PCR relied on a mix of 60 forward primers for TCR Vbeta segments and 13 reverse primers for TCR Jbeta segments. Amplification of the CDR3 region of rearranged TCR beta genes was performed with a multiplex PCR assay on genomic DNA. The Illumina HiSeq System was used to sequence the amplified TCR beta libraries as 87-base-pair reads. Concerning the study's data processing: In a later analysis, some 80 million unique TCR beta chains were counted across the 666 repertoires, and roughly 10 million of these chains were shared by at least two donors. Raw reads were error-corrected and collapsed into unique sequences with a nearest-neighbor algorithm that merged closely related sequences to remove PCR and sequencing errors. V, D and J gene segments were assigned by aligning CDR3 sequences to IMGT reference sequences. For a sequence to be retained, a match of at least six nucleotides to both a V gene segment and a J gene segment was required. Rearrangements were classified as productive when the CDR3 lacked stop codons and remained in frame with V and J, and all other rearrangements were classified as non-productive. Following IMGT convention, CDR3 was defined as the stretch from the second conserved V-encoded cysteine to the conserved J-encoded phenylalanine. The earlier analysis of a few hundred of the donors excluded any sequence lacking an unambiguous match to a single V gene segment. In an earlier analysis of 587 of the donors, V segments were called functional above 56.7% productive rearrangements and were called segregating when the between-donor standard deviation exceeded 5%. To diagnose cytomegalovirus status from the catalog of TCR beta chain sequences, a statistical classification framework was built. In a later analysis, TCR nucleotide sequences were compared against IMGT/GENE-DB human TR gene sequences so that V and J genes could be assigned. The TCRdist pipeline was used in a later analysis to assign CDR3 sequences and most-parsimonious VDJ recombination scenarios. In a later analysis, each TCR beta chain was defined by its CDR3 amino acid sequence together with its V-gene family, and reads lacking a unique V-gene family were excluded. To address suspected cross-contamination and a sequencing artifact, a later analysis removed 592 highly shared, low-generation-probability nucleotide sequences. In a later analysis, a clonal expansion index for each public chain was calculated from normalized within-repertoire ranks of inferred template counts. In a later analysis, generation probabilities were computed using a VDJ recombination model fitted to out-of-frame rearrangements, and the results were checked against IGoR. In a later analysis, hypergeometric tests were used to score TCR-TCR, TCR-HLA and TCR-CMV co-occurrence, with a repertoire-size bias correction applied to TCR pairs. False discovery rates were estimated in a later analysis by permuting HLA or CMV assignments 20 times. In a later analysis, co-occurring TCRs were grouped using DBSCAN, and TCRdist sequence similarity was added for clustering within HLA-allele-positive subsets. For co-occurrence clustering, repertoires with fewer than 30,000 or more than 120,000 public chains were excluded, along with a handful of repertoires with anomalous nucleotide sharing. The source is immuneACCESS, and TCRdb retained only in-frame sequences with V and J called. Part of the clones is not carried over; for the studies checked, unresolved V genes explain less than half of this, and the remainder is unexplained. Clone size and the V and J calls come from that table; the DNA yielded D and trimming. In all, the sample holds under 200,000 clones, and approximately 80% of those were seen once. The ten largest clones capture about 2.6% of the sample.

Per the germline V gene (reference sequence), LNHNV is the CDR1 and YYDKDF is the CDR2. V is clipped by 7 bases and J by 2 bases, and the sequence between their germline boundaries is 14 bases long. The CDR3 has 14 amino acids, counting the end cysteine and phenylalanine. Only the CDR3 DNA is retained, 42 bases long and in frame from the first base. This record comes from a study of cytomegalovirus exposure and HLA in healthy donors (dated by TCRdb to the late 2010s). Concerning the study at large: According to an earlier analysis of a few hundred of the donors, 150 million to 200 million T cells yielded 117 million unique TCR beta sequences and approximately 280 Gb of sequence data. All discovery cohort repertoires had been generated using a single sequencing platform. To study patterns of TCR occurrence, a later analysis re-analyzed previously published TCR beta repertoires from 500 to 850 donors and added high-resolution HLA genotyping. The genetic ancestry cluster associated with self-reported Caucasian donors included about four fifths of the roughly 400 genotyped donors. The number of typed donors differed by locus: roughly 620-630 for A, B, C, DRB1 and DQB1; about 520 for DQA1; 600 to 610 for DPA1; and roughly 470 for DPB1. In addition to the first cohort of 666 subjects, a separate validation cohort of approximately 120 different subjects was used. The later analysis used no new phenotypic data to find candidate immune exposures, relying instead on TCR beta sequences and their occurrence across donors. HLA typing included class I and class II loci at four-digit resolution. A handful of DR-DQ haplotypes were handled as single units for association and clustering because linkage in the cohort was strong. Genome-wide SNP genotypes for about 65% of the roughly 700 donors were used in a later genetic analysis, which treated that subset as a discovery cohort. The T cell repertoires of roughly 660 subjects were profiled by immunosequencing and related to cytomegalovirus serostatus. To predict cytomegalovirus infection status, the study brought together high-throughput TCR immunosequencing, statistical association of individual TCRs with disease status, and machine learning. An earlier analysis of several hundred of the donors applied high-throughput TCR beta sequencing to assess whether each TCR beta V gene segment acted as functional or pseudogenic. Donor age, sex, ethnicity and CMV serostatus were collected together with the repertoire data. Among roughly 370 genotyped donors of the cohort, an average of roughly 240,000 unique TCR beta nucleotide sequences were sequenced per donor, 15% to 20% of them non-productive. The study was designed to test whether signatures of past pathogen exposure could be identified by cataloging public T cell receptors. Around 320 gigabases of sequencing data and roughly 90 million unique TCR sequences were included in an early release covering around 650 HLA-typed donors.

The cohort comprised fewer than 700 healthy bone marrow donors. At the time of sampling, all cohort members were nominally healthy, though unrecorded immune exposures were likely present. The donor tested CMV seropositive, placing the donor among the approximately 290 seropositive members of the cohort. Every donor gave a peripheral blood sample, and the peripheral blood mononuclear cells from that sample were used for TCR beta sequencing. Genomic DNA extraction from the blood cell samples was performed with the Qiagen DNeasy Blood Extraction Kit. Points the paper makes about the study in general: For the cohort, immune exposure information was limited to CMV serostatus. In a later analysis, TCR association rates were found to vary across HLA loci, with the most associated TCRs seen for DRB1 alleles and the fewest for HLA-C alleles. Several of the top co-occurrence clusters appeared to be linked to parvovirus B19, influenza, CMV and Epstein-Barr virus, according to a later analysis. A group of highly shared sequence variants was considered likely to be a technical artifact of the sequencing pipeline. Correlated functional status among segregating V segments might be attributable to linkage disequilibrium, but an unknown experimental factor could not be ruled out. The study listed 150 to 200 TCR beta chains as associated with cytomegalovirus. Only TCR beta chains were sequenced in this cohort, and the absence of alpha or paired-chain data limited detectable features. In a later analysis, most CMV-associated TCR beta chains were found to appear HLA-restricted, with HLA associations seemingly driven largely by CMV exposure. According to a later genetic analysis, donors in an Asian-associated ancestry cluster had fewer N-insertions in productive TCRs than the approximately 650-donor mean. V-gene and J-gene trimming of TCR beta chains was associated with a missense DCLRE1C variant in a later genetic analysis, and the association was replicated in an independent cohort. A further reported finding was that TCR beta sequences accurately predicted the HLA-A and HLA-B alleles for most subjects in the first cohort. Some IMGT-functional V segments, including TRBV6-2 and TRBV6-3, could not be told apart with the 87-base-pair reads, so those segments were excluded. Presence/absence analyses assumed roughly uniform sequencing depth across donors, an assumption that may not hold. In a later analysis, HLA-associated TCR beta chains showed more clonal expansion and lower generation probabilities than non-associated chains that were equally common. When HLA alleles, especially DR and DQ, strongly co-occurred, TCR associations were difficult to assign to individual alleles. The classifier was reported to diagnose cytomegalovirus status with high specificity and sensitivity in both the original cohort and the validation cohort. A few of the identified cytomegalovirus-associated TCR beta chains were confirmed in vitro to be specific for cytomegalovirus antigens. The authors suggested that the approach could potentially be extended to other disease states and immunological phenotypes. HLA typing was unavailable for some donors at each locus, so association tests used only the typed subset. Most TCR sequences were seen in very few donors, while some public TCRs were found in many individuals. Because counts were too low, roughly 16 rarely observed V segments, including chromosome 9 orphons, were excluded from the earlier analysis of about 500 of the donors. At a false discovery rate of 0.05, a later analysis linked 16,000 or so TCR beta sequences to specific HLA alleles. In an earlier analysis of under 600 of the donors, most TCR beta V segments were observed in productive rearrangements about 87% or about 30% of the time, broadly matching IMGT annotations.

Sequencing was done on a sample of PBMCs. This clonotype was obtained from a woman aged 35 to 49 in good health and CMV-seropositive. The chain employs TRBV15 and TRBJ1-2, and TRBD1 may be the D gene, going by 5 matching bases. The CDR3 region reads CATKAVRENYGYTF. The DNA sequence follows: TGTGCCACCAAGGCAGTCAGGGAAAACTATGGCTACACCTTC.